These T cell receptor beta chains were read from a single sample in a study of blood T cell repertoires in COVID-19. Using immunoSEQ multiplex PCR, the repertoire was profiled, and TCRdb retains in-frame clones only, with some absent. The table has a few hundred thousand clones, roughly 84% seen once. The sample was peripheral blood. The origin of the receptors is a man aged 45 to 65 who had recovered from COVID-19. Each CDR3 is given with its conserved first and last residue. The order of the fields is CDR3 DNA, CDR3 protein, D gene, V gene, J gene, clone size. A D gene is named only where the DNA matches it firmly. Size is omitted from some rows. Given values are once, few, many or a class for expanded clones.

cdr3_nt: TGTGCCAGCTCATTTTGGACAGGGGCGGTGTTCGGTAATGAGCAGTTCTTC; cdr3_aa: CASSFWTGAVFGNEQFF; d_call: TRBD1; v_call: TRBV18; j_call: TRBJ2-1; clone_size: .
cdr3_nt: TGTGCCAGCAGTTTGTTTTGGGCTTCGAACACCGGGGAGCTGTTTTTT; cdr3_aa: CASSLFWASNTGELFF; d_call: .; v_call: TRBV27; j_call: TRBJ2-2; clone_size: .
cdr3_nt: TGTGCCAGCAGTGGATATAGAGACATGAACACTGAAGCTTTCTTT; cdr3_aa: CASSGYRDMNTEAFF; d_call: .; v_call: TRBV28; j_call: TRBJ1-1; clone_size: .
cdr3_nt: TGTGCCTGGAGTCCGGGGTATAACTATGGCTACACCTTC; cdr3_aa: CAWSPGYNYGYTF; d_call: .; v_call: TRBV30; j_call: TRBJ1-2; clone_size: .
cdr3_nt: TGTGCCAGCAGTGAAGTTGGGACAGGCAACTCACCCCTCCACTTT; cdr3_aa: CASSEVGTGNSPLHF; d_call: TRBD1; v_call: TRBV2; j_call: TRBJ1-6; clone_size: .
cdr3_nt: TGTGCCAGCTCCTTGGGACAGGTGAACACTGAAGCTTTCTTT; cdr3_aa: CASSLGQVNTEAFF; d_call: TRBD1; v_call: TRBV18; j_call: TRBJ1-1; clone_size: .
cdr3_nt: TGTGCCAGTTCACCCGGGACAGTCTATGGCTACACCTTC; cdr3_aa: CASSPGTVYGYTF; d_call: TRBD1; v_call: TRBV28; j_call: TRBJ1-2; clone_size: .
cdr3_nt: TGTGCCAGCACCCCTCCTCCCGCACAGGGGGTAGATGGCACCGGGGAGCTGTTTTTT; cdr3_aa: CASTPPPAQGVDGTGELFF; d_call: TRBD1; v_call: TRBV27; j_call: TRBJ2-2; clone_size: once
cdr3_nt: TGCGCCAGCAGCCTGTCAAATGGACTAGTTCACACCGGGGAGCTGTTTTTT; cdr3_aa: CASSLSNGLVHTGELFF; d_call: TRBD2; v_call: TRBV5-1; j_call: TRBJ2-2; clone_size: .
cdr3_nt: TGTGCCAGCACCCCCAAGGACAGGGGGCAGTTTACAGATACGCAGTATTTT; cdr3_aa: CASTPKDRGQFTDTQYF; d_call: TRBD1; v_call: TRBV27; j_call: TRBJ2-3; clone_size: .
cdr3_nt: TGTGCCAGCAGCTCAGCGGGAGGGCCGGTCAATGAGCAGTTCTTC; cdr3_aa: CASSSAGGPVNEQFF; d_call: TRBD2; v_call: TRBV13; j_call: TRBJ2-1; clone_size: .
cdr3_nt: TGTGCCAGCAGACGAACCAGGGATAGCAATCAGCCCCAGCATTTT; cdr3_aa: CASRRTRDSNQPQHF; d_call: .; v_call: TRBV6-5; j_call: TRBJ1-5; clone_size: .
cdr3_nt: TGTGCCAGCAGCTTGCCGGGACAGGGAAAGTACTTC; cdr3_aa: CASSLPGQGKYF; d_call: TRBD1; v_call: TRBV7-8; j_call: TRBJ2-7; clone_size: .
cdr3_nt: TGTGCCAGCAGTGCATACACCGGGACAGGGGGCGGTCAGCCCCAGCATTTT; cdr3_aa: CASSAYTGTGGGQPQHF; d_call: TRBD1; v_call: TRBV27; j_call: TRBJ1-5; clone_size: few
cdr3_nt: TGTGCCAGCAGTTACGGGACAGACTCCTACAATGAGCAGTTCTTC; cdr3_aa: CASSYGTDSYNEQFF; d_call: TRBD1; v_call: TRBV6-5; j_call: TRBJ2-1; clone_size: .
cdr3_nt: TGTGCCAGCAGTGGCTGGCGGGAGGACACCGGGGAGCTGTTTTTT; cdr3_aa: CASSGWREDTGELFF; d_call: TRBD2; v_call: TRBV2; j_call: TRBJ2-2; clone_size: .
cdr3_nt: TGCAGCGCAGGGGGGGGTGAAAAACTGTTTTTT; cdr3_aa: CSAGGGEKLFF; d_call: TRBD1; v_call: TRBV29-1; j_call: TRBJ1-4; clone_size: .
cdr3_nt: TGTGCCACCAGTGTCGGGGGGACCGCTAATGAAAAACTGTTTTTT; cdr3_aa: CATSVGGTANEKLFF; d_call: .; v_call: TRBV24-1; j_call: TRBJ1-4; clone_size: .
cdr3_nt: TGTGCCAGCAGACCAGGACACCTTTGGGAGCAGTACTTC; cdr3_aa: CASRPGHLWEQYF; d_call: .; v_call: TRBV28; j_call: TRBJ2-7; clone_size: .
cdr3_nt: TGCAGCGCCCGGACAGGGGGGAATGAAAAACTGTTTTTT; cdr3_aa: CSARTGGNEKLFF; d_call: TRBD1; v_call: TRBV29-1; j_call: TRBJ1-4; clone_size: .
cdr3_nt: TGTGCCAGTAGTGGGACTAGCGGGAGGGCCTGGTACGAGCAGTACTTC; cdr3_aa: CASSGTSGRAWYEQYF; d_call: TRBD2; v_call: TRBV19; j_call: TRBJ2-7; clone_size: .
cdr3_nt: TGTGCCAGCAGCGTACTAGCGGGACAAGAGACCCAGTACTTC; cdr3_aa: CASSVLAGQETQYF; d_call: TRBD2; v_call: TRBV2; j_call: TRBJ2-5; clone_size: .
cdr3_nt: TGTGCCAGCAGACTACAGGGCTTCTATGGCTACACCTTC; cdr3_aa: CASRLQGFYGYTF; d_call: .; v_call: TRBV6-5; j_call: TRBJ1-2; clone_size: once
cdr3_nt: TGTGCCAGCAGCTTAGAAGGTGGACAGCCCACAGATACGCAGTATTTT; cdr3_aa: CASSLEGGQPTDTQYF; d_call: .; v_call: TRBV11-3; j_call: TRBJ2-3; clone_size: once
cdr3_nt: TGTGCCAGCTCACCACGGACAGGGTCCCTCTCTGGGGCCAACGTCCTGACTTTC; cdr3_aa: CASSPRTGSLSGANVLTF; d_call: TRBD1; v_call: TRBV18; j_call: TRBJ2-6; clone_size: .
cdr3_nt: TGTGCCAGCAGTCTAAGGGGTACTGGAAACACCATATATTTT; cdr3_aa: CASSLRGTGNTIYF; d_call: .; v_call: TRBV28; j_call: TRBJ1-3; clone_size: few
cdr3_nt: TGTGCCAGCAGCTTGAGAGGGGGCTCCTACAATGAGCAGTTCTTC; cdr3_aa: CASSLRGGSYNEQFF; d_call: .; v_call: TRBV5-8; j_call: TRBJ2-1; clone_size: .
cdr3_nt: TGTGCCAGCAGTTTAACTGGACTAGCGGGACACGTGCAGTACTTC; cdr3_aa: CASSLTGLAGHVQYF; d_call: TRBD2; v_call: TRBV28; j_call: TRBJ2-7; clone_size: .
cdr3_nt: TGTGCCAGCCTAGAGGGGGGGGCTATCAGGGATACGCAGTATTTT; cdr3_aa: CASLEGGAIRDTQYF; d_call: .; v_call: TRBV28; j_call: TRBJ2-3; clone_size: .
cdr3_nt: TGTGCCAGCAGCCCAAGCGGGCGCCACCACGAGCAGTACTTC; cdr3_aa: CASSPSGRHHEQYF; d_call: .; v_call: TRBV7-9; j_call: TRBJ2-7; clone_size: .
cdr3_nt: TGTGCCACCAGCAGGACAGTAAATGAAAAACTGTTTTTT; cdr3_aa: CATSRTVNEKLFF; d_call: .; v_call: TRBV15; j_call: TRBJ1-4; clone_size: .
cdr3_nt: TGTGCCATTAACATCGACAGAAATAGCAATCAGCCCCAGCATTTT; cdr3_aa: CAINIDRNSNQPQHF; d_call: .; v_call: TRBV13; j_call: TRBJ1-5; clone_size: .
cdr3_nt: TGTGCCAGCAGCTTGATCGGGGGCTCCTACGAGCAGTACTTC; cdr3_aa: CASSLIGGSYEQYF; d_call: .; v_call: TRBV5-6; j_call: TRBJ2-7; clone_size: few
cdr3_nt: TGTGCCAGCCGCCAACTAGGACAGGGGCACTATGGCTACACCTTC; cdr3_aa: CASRQLGQGHYGYTF; d_call: TRBD1; v_call: TRBV27; j_call: TRBJ1-2; clone_size: few
cdr3_nt: TGTGCTAGTGGACTAGCGGCTAGCACAGATACGCAGTATTTT; cdr3_aa: CASGLAASTDTQYF; d_call: TRBD2; v_call: TRBV12-5; j_call: TRBJ2-3; clone_size: .
cdr3_nt: TGCAGTGCTAGTCGGACAGTCCAAGAGACCCAGTACTTC; cdr3_aa: CSASRTVQETQYF; d_call: .; v_call: TRBV20-1; j_call: TRBJ2-5; clone_size: .